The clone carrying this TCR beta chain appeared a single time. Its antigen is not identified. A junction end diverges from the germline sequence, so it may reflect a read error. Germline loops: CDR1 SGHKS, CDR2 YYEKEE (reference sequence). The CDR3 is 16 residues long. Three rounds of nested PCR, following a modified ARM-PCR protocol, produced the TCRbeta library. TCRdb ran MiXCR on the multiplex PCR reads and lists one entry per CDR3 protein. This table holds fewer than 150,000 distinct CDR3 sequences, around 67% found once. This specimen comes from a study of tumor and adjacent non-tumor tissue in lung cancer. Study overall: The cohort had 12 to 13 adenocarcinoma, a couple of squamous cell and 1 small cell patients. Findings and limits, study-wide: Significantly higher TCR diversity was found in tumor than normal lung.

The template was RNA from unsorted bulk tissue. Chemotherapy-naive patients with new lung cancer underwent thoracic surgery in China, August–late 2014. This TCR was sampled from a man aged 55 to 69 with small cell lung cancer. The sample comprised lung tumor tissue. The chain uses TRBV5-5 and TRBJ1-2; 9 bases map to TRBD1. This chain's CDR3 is CVSSLTPPGQGRGYTF. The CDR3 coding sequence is TGTGTCAGCAGCTTGACTCCCCCGGGACAGGGAAGAGGCTACACCTTC.